Sequencing of this TCR beta chain was carried out in a study of blood T cell repertoires in COVID-19. Study-wide context: Collection of acute and convalescent COVID-19 samples took place in the United States, Italy and Spain. The cDNA or gDNA used as material had been derived from T cells, B-cell-depleted T cells, or PBMCs.

The germline CDR1 and CDR2 sequences are MNHEY and SMNVEV (reference sequence). V lost 6 bases and J 2 bases, leaving 13 bases between the germline ends. This CDR3 is built from 14 residues. Original handling: The authors estimated nucleated cell counts from reference gene primer amplification. Sequencing was performed with immunoSEQ multiplex PCR; in TCRdb, only in-frame clones are kept and a portion is missing. The V and J calls and the clone size are those of that table, but D and trimming were determined from the DNA. The repertoire holds tens of thousands of clones, with 75% to 95% as singletons.

This clonotype was sampled from a woman between 65 and 79 years old with active COVID-19. The gene calls are TRBV27 and TRBJ1-1, with D uncertain. The sequenced material came from peripheral blood. CDR3 bases: TGTGCCAGCAGACCCCGGAGACTCAACACTGAAGCTTTCTTT. This codes for CASRPRRLNTEAFF.